This T cell receptor (beta chain) was found in a study of T cell changes during pregnancy in multiple sclerosis. The table came from immunoSEQ multiplex PCR; TCRdb's copy has only in-frame clones and leaves some out. The repertoire holds tens of thousands of clones, 85% to 95% seen once, with 0.84% in the top ten. The material was peripheral blood, obtained in the third trimester of pregnancy. The origin of this receptor is a female donor with multiple sclerosis, enrolled in a pregnancy study.

The CDR3 DNA reads as TGTGCCAGCAGTGAACGGAGGTCGGTGTTTCGGCTAGCGGGAGTGTCCGGGGAGCTGTTTTTT. Its translation is CASSERRSVFRLAGVSGELFF. The V call is TRBV6-1, the J call TRBJ2-2, with TRBD2 matching over 10 bases. The CDR3 loop spans 21 amino acids. V gave up 2 bases and J gave up 6 bases; unmatched junction bases: 21. Germline V gene lookup returns CDR1 MNHNS and CDR2 SASEGT.